What follows are 20 T cell receptor beta chains derived from one specimen sequenced in a study of control samples from healthy donors and cancer patients. TCRdb's table, derived via immunoSEQ multiplex PCR, lists solely in-frame clones and lacks some. The repertoire has fewer than 500,000 clones, approximately 90% of them found once; the top ten carry roughly 6.4%. Sequences were obtained from PBMCs. These TCRs come from a man aged 35-49 years with head and neck cancer.

V usage is TRBV30 and J usage is TRBJ1-1, with D possibly matching TRBD1 (6 bases). Between the trimmed V and J ends, which lost 3 bases and 1 base, there was a span of 21 bases. This CDR3 has 17 residues. Germline V gene data show CDR1 as GTSNPN and CDR2 as SVGIG (reference sequence). This CDR3 reads CAWRKKGELRGNTEAFF. In DNA form, the CDR3 reads TGTGCCTGGAGGAAGAAGGGGGAACTACGCGGGAACACTGAAGCTTTCTTT.

This sequence joins TRBV19 and TRBJ1-3; maybe TRBD1 (6 bases). V was pared by 7 bases and J by 0 bases, with 16 bases between. This CDR3 has 16 residues. CDR1 is LNHDA, CDR2 SQIVND, per germline (reference sequence). CDR3 nucleotide sequence: TGTGCCAGTACCCGATACCGGGACAACTCTGGAAACACCATATATTTT. Protein: CASTRYRDNSGNTIYF.

The chain is built from TRBV5-1 and TRBJ2-7; D is possibly TRBD2 (6 bases). From germline, CDR1 is SGHRS and CDR2 YFSETQ. This CDR3 is 17 amino acids long. The V and J ends lost 0 bases and 2 bases respectively, with 18 bases between them. The CDR3, as DNA: TGCGCCAGCAGCTTGGCCGGAGGGACGGATTTACCCTACGAGCAGTACTTC. Amino acid sequence: CASSLAGGTDLPYEQYF.

This sequence joins TRBV6-2 or TRBV6-3 and TRBJ2-1; no reliable D call. Between the trimmed V and J ends, which lost 4 bases and 9 bases, there was a span of 13 bases. CDR1 is MNHEY, CDR2 SVGEGT, per germline. The CDR3 has 13 amino acids. This CDR3 reads CASSLSASGEQFF. The CDR3 DNA is TGTGCCAGCAGTTTGTCGGCATCAGGTGAGCAGTTCTTC.

The chain combines TRBV5-4 with TRBJ2-6; D uncertain. The CDR3 runs 15 residues. Per germline, CDR1 SGHNT and CDR2 YYREEE (reference sequence). Trimming took 2 bases from V and 0 from J, leaving 6 bases between them. For the CDR3, the DNA is TGTGCCAGCAGCTTACGGGTCTCTGGGGCCAACGTCCTGACTTTC. Its protein product is CASSLRVSGANVLTF.

This chain uses TRBV7-3 with TRBJ2-5, with 10 bases matching TRBD2. With 2 bases clipped from V and 3 bases from J, the junction kept 0 bases outside the gene matches. CDR3 length equals 14 residues. The germline CDR1 and CDR2 sequences are SGHTA and FQGTGA. CDR3 protein: CASSLGLAEETQYF. The CDR3, as DNA: TGTGCCAGCAGCTTAGGACTAGCGGAAGAGACCCAGTACTTC.

The chain links TRBV11-2 to TRBJ1-4, with D hard to call. This CDR3 comprises 15 residues. The ends were cut back, 1 base at V and 2 bases at J, with 8 bases in the middle. Germline assignment: CDR1 SGHAT and CDR2 FQNNGV. CDR3 sequence: CASSLARVTNEKLFF. Written as DNA, the CDR3 is TGTGCCAGCAGCTTAGCTCGGGTGACTAATGAAAAACTGTTTTTT.

Comments on this clone: The same CDR3 arises from other DNA sequences in this sample as well. V gene TRBV7-9 combines with J gene TRBJ1-6; 7 positions match TRBD1. Germline V gene sequence: CDR1 SEHNR, CDR2 FQNEAQ (reference sequence). This CDR3 region has 14 residues. Unmatched junction bases numbered 8, after V lost 5 bases and J lost 10 bases. CDR3 in DNA: TGTGCCAGCAGCAATCCGGGACAGTTATCACCCCTCCACTTT. The encoded protein is CASSNPGQLSPLHF.

The chain employs TRBV19 and TRBJ1-1; 7 bases match TRBD1. The CDR3 length is 16 residues. V shed 5 bases and J 6 bases; nucleotides not matched to a gene: 15. The germline gives CDR1 LNHDA, CDR2 SQIVND (reference sequence). The CDR3 sequence: CASSPRTGNLGAEAFF. In nucleotides, the CDR3 is TGTGCCAGTAGTCCTCGGACAGGTAATTTGGGCGCTGAAGCTTTCTTT.

The gene calls are TRBV19 and TRBJ2-3, with 9 bases aligning to TRBD2. Per the germline V gene, CDR1 is LNHDA and CDR2 is SQIVND (reference sequence). CDR3 length: 20 amino acids. The J segment lost 0 bases and the V segment lost 3 bases, leaving 16 bases of the junction unmatched. The CDR3 loop reads CASSIPTWREGQSSTDTQYF. In DNA form, the CDR3 reads TGTGCCAGTAGTATCCCAACCTGGCGGGAGGGCCAAAGTAGCACAGATACGCAGTATTTT.

The chain links TRBV7-3 to TRBJ1-2, with D uncertain. Germline CDR1 is SGHTA and CDR2 is FQGTGA. The length of the CDR3 is 14 residues. V was shortened by 2 bases and J by 4 bases, with 11 bases between the two germline ends. The CDR3 here is CASSLYPGIYGYTF. CDR3 coding DNA: TGTGCCAGCAGCTTATATCCGGGGATCTATGGCTACACCTTC.

CDR3 sequence (DNA): TGTGCCAGCAGTTTCCGGACAGTCCCCCGCGAAGCTTTCTTT. It yields the protein CASSFRTVPREAFF. The chain recombines TRBV6-2 or TRBV6-3 with TRBJ1-1, with TRBD1 as a possible D gene (6 bases). The CDR3 consists of 14 residues. CDR1 and CDR2 (germline): MNHEY, SVGEGT. Between the trimmed V and J ends, which lost 4 bases and 8 bases, there was a span of 17 bases.

J is TRBJ2-5 and V is TRBV6-2 or TRBV6-3, with D unresolved. The germline gives CDR1 MNHEY, CDR2 SVGEGT. This CDR3 is 11 amino acids long. The V end lost 5 bases, the J end lost 0 bases, and 1 base lay between the germline ends. CDR3 coding DNA: TGTGCCAGCAGTAACCAAGAGACCCAGTACTTC. It specifies CASSNQETQYF.

This chain connects TRBV21-1 to TRBJ1-2; the table's D call, TRBD1, has no DNA check behind it. TRBV21-1 is reported as a pseudogene. This CDR3 contains 15 residues. CDR3 in amino acids: CASSSRQTLNYGYTF. The DNA of the CDR3 is TGTGCCAGCAGCAGCAGACAGACTCTAAACTATGGCTACACCTTC.

This clone came up once. V is TRBV18 and J is TRBJ2-7; D is uncertain. V lost 0 bases and J 4 bases, leaving 7 bases between the germline ends. The CDR3 totals 13 residues. Germline V gene lookup returns CDR1 KGHSH and CDR2 LQKENI. CDR3 bases: TGTGCCAGCTCACCACCGGCCTATTACGAGCAGTACTTC. Its protein product is CASSPPAYYEQYF.

The rearrangement uses TRBV6-2 or TRBV6-3 and TRBJ2-5, with 7 bases that match TRBD2. CDR1 and CDR2 (germline): MNHEY, SVGEGT. Trimming at V came to 5 bases and at J to 5 bases, leaving 8 bases not matched to a gene. The CDR3 extends over 14 amino acids. The DNA for the CDR3 is TGTGCCAGCAGTCACGGGGGGTTTGTGGAGACCCAGTACTTC. This encodes CASSHGGFVETQYF.

The genes are TRBV5-6 and TRBJ1-1; D gene ambiguous. Germline CDR1 and CDR2: SGHDT and YYEEEE. V lost 3 bases and J lost 0, with 9 bases in between. The CDR3 runs 14 residues. The CDR3 here is CASSWEGLNTEAFF. The DNA for the CDR3 is TGTGCCAGCAGCTGGGAGGGATTGAACACTGAAGCTTTCTTT.

This chain links TRBV2 with TRBJ1-2; no definite D call. Germline lookup yields CDR1 SNHLY and CDR2 FYNNEI. Trimming left V 3 bases short and J 4 bases short, with 15 bases between. The CDR3 is made up of 15 amino acids. The CDR3 loop reads CASSEIPSPIYGYTF. Written as DNA, the CDR3 is TGTGCCAGCAGTGAGATACCTTCCCCGATCTATGGCTACACCTTC.

This chain links TRBV28 with TRBJ1-4; a weak D match, TRBD1 (5 bases). V gave up 6 bases and J gave up 2 bases, with 16 bases separating them. The germline CDR1 and CDR2 sequences are MDHEN and SYDVKM. This CDR3 comprises 16 residues. This CDR3 reads CASRPGPGGTNEKLFF. The DNA for the CDR3 is TGTGCCAGCAGACCTGGGCCTGGGGGGACTAATGAAAAACTGTTTTTT.

The chain uses TRBV3-1 (or the pseudogene TRBV3-2) and TRBJ2-4, with D perhaps matching TRBD1 (5 bases). This CDR3 contains 16 residues. The ends were cut back, 0 bases at V and 10 bases at J, with 19 bases in the middle. Germline V lookup: CDR1 LGHDT, CDR2 YNNKEL (reference sequence). The DNA for the CDR3 is TGTGCCAGCAGCCAAGATCGCCGGACAACGTCAAATATTCAGTACTTC. Amino acid sequence: CASSQDRRTTSNIQYF.